One and the same sample provided the 30 T cell receptor beta chains below, sequenced in a study of blood T cell repertoires in COVID-19. Sequenced by immunoSEQ multiplex PCR; TCRdb stores in-frame clones only, minus some. The sample has 100,000 to 150,000 clones; approximately 90% are singletons. Sequenced material: peripheral blood. The receptors stem from a man aged 50-60 years with acute or convalescent COVID-19.

This chain connects TRBV4-1 to TRBJ2-3; TRBD2 agrees at 10 bases. The length of the CDR3 is 18 residues. Germline CDR1 is MGHRA and CDR2 is YSYEKL. V lost 4 bases, J lost 1 base, and 11 bases stayed unmatched. CDR3 in DNA: TGCGCCAGCAGCCTTGAATACTTACTAGCGGGGCGCACAGATACGCAGTATTTT. This encodes CASSLEYLLAGRTDTQYF.

The chain has TRBV9 and TRBJ2-3, with 8 bases matching TRBD2. The CDR3 runs to 14 residues. Germline V gene data show CDR1 as SGDLS and CDR2 as YYNGEE. Unmatched junction bases numbered 2, after V lost 0 bases and J lost 5 bases. CDR3 sequence (DNA): TGTGCCAGCAGCGTAGGTCTAGCGGGAGATACGCAGTATTTT. Amino acids: CASSVGLAGDTQYF.

This clone was counted a single time. The rearrangement uses TRBV5-1 and TRBJ2-1; TRBD2 agrees at 8 bases. J gave up 7 bases and V 0 bases, and 6 bases lay outside the gene matches. Germline V lookup: CDR1 SGHRS, CDR2 YFSETQ. The length of the CDR3 is 15 residues. The CDR3 loop is CASSLASGYGNEQFF. The CDR3 DNA reads as TGCGCCAGCAGCTTGGCTAGCGGGTATGGGAATGAGCAGTTCTTC. Full variable domain (missing parts from reference TRBV5-1 and TRBJ2-1): KAGVTQTPRYLIKTRGQQVTLSCSPISGHRSVSWYQQTPGQGLQFLFEYFSETQRNKGNFPGRFSGRQFSNSRSEMNVSTLELGDSALYLCASSLASGYGNEQFFGPGTRLTVL.

This rearrangement joins TRBV10-3 to TRBJ1-5; 10 bases are a match to TRBD1. CDR3 length equals 16 residues. CDR1 and CDR2 (germline): ENHRY, SYGVKD. With V trimmed by 0 bases and J by 6 bases, 5 bases remained unmatched. The CDR3 nucleotides are TGTGCCATCAGTGAGTCGACAGGGGGCCAAAGTCAGCCCCAGCATTTT. As protein: CAISESTGGQSQPQHF.

The V call is TRBV7-6, the J call TRBJ2-7; 9 positions agree with TRBD2. The trim removed 5 bases at V and 3 bases at J, leaving 8 bases unmatched. Per germline, CDR1 SGHVS and CDR2 FNYEAQ. This CDR3 contains 15 residues. The DNA of the CDR3 is TGTGCCAGCAGCCTTGTTGCGGGAGGGGACTACGAGCAGTACTTC. Translating gives CASSLVAGGDYEQYF.

J is TRBJ1-6 and V is TRBV14, with 9 bases lining up with TRBD1. The CDR3 is made up of 16 amino acids. Per the germline V gene, CDR1 is SGHDN and CDR2 is FVKESK. V trimming: 2 bases; J trimming: 9 bases; junction bases outside the gene matches: 8. The CDR3 DNA follows: TGTGCCAGCAGCCAACTCCATACAGGGGGCGCTTCACCCCTCCACTTT. Residues: CASSQLHTGGASPLHF.

V and J are TRBV5-1 and TRBJ2-2; TRBD2 matches 8 bases. V was clipped by 4 bases and J by 4 bases; unmatched bases: 6. The CDR3 is made up of 15 amino acids. The germline V gene encodes CDR1 SGHRS and CDR2 YFSETQ. In DNA, the CDR3 is TGCGCCAGCAGCCCGGCGCTAGCGGGCACCGGGGAGCTGTTTTTT. Translation: CASSPALAGTGELFF.

The V gene is TRBV19, the J gene TRBJ2-5, with 16 bases lining up with TRBD2. V dropped 5 bases and J dropped 6; count of bases not matched to a gene: 9. This CDR3 contains 17 residues. Germline CDR1 reads LNHDA; CDR2 reads SQIVND (reference sequence). The CDR3 here is CASSSGLAGGPGKTQYF. DNA for the CDR3: TGTGCCAGTAGTTCGGGACTAGCGGGAGGGCCGGGGAAGACCCAGTACTTC.

The V call is TRBV6-4, the J call TRBJ2-6; D gene ambiguous. Trimming cost V 3 bases and J 0 bases, with 18 bases left between them. Looked up from germline, CDR1 is MRHNA and CDR2 is SNTAGT. There are 19 residues in the CDR3. CDR3: CASSESLRGRSSGANVLTF. CDR3 nucleotides: TGTGCCAGCAGTGAATCCCTCCGAGGCCGGAGCTCTGGGGCCAACGTCCTGACTTTC.

This chain connects TRBV4-1 to TRBJ2-7; D is perhaps TRBD2 (5 bases). V lost 0 bases and J lost 7, with 10 bases in between. CDR3 size: 13 residues. Germline assignment: CDR1 MGHRA and CDR2 YSYEKL. The CDR3 region is CASSQDAPGEQYF. CDR3 DNA: TGCGCCAGCAGCCAAGATGCCCCGGGGGAGCAGTACTTC.

This chain connects TRBV4-1 to TRBJ2-2; TRBD1 matches at 7 bases. The CDR3 runs 16 residues. Germline V gene sequence: CDR1 MGHRA, CDR2 YSYEKL. V shed 3 bases and J 0 bases; nucleotides not matched to a gene: 4. The CDR3 loop reads CASSHPGQANTGELFF. The DNA of the CDR3 is TGCGCCAGCAGCCACCCCGGACAGGCGAACACCGGGGAGCTGTTTTTT.

This sequence joins TRBV7-7 and TRBJ2-1; 13 bases are a match to TRBD2. The CDR3 sequence is 19 residues long. The junction had 15 bases not matched to a gene; V was cut back by 4 bases and J by 6 bases. Germline CDR1 reads SSHAT; CDR2 reads FNYEAQ (reference sequence). DNA for the CDR3: TGTGCCAGCAGCTCCCACAGGGGACCGGGACTAGCGGGAACCAATGAGCAGTTCTTC. It encodes CASSSHRGPGLAGTNEQFF.

This clone was observed once. J is TRBJ2-1 and V is TRBV19; no definite D call. Germline V CDR1 and CDR2: LNHDA, SQIVND (reference sequence). This CDR3 region has 15 residues. Between the trimmed V and J ends, which lost 5 bases and 4 bases, there was a span of 15 bases. CDR3 DNA: TGTGCCAGTAGTCCCAACCCGTATACTTACAATGAGCAGTTCTTC. It translates to CASSPNPYTYNEQFF.

V gene TRBV5-1 combines with J gene TRBJ2-5; D is perhaps TRBD1 (5 bases). Germline V gene sequence: CDR1 SGHRS, CDR2 YFSETQ. This CDR3 region has 14 residues. The ends were cut back, 4 bases at V and 2 bases at J, with 12 bases in the middle. In nucleotides, the CDR3 is TGCGCCAGCAGCCCGACAGCTTCTCAAGAGACCCAGTACTTC. Residues: CASSPTASQETQYF.

This clone was observed a single time. The rearrangement links TRBV19 to TRBJ1-1, with 9 bases matching TRBD1. The trim removed 5 bases at V and 4 bases at J, leaving 8 bases unmatched. The CDR3 totals 15 residues. Germline V gene sequence: CDR1 LNHDA, CDR2 SQIVND (reference sequence). The CDR3 nucleotides are TGTGCCAGTAGTTTCCCGGACAGGGGAGGCACTGAAGCTTTCTTT. This gives the protein CASSFPDRGGTEAFF.

The gene calls are TRBV29-1 and TRBJ2-5; D may be TRBD1 (5 bases). Trimming cost V 6 bases and J 0 bases, with 8 bases left between them. CDR1 and CDR2 (germline): SQVTM, ANQGSEA. The CDR3 loop spans 12 amino acids. CDR3 sequence: CSVDRHQETQYF. The CDR3, as DNA: TGCAGCGTCGACAGACACCAAGAGACCCAGTACTTC.

The rearrangement links TRBV5-1 to TRBJ2-1; TRBD1 matches at 9 bases. The CDR3 has 16 amino acids. The germline gives CDR1 SGHRS, CDR2 YFSETQ. The junction had 5 bases not matched to a gene; V was cut back by 3 bases and J by 1 base. The CDR3 coding sequence is TGCGCCAGCAGCTACGAGACAGGGGGGTCCTACAATGAGCAGTTCTTC. Its protein product is CASSYETGGSYNEQFF.

This chain's CDR3 is CASSSRVDQPQHF. For the CDR3, the DNA is TGTGCCAGCTCAAGCAGGGTCGATCAGCCCCAGCATTTT. The chain is built from TRBV18 and TRBJ1-5; a possible D gene is TRBD1 (5 bases). Germline values: CDR1 KGHSH, CDR2 LQKENI. The length of the CDR3 is 13 residues. V was clipped by 5 bases and J by 5 bases, with 10 bases between them.

V gene TRBV11-3 combines with J gene TRBJ1-2, with 8 bases identical to TRBD1. The V and J ends lost 4 bases and 0 bases, in that order; junction bases with no gene match: 4. The CDR3 sequence is 15 residues long. Germline assignment: CDR1 SGHNT and CDR2 YENEEA. The CDR3 DNA reads TGTGCCAGCAGCTCACCGGGACAGGCTAACTATGGCTACACCTTC. This sequence encodes CASSSPGQANYGYTF.

J is TRBJ2-5 and V is TRBV7-9; possibly TRBD1 for D (6 bases). The CDR3 is 15 amino acids. V was pared by 4 bases and J by 5 bases, with 17 bases between. Germline V gene lookup returns CDR1 SEHNR and CDR2 FQNEAQ (reference sequence). As DNA, the CDR3 is TGTGCCAGCAGCTCCTTTCGGACAGATGGGGAGACCCAGTACTTC. It codes for CASSSFRTDGETQYF.

This clone was seen more than once but under ten times. DNA for the CDR3: TGTGCCAGCAGCCTAGCGGGAGGGTACAATGAGCAGTTCTTC. Amino acids: CASSLAGGYNEQFF. The chain recombines TRBV6-4 with TRBJ2-1; 12 bases are a match to TRBD2. The CDR3 extends over 14 amino acids. CDR1 and CDR2 (germline): MRHNA, SNTAGT. The trim removed 6 bases at V and 4 bases at J, leaving 1 base unmatched.

The V gene is TRBV5-1, the J gene TRBJ2-1, with a possible D match to TRBD2 (6 bases). The CDR3 is made up of 15 amino acids. The V end lost 0 bases, the J end lost 7 bases, and 14 bases lay between the germline ends. Germline loops: CDR1 SGHRS, CDR2 YFSETQ. The CDR3 sequence is CASSLGVGGTNEQFF. CDR3 in DNA: TGCGCCAGCAGCTTGGGGGTTGGCGGGACGAATGAGCAGTTCTTC.

This clone was seen a single time. V usage is TRBV5-1 and J usage is TRBJ2-1; 11 nucleotides match TRBD1. The CDR3 is 16 amino acids. J lost 0 bases, V lost 4 bases, and 3 bases had no gene match. Germline CDR1 reads SGHRS; CDR2 reads YFSETQ. The DNA for the CDR3 is TGCGCCAGCAGCGCAGGGACAGGGGGCTCCTACAATGAGCAGTTCTTC. This gives the protein CASSAGTGGSYNEQFF.

This rearrangement joins TRBV24-1 to TRBJ2-1; tentative D call: TRBD2 (5 bases). Per germline, CDR1 KGHDR and CDR2 SFDVKD. This CDR3 is 13 amino acids long. V was cut by 3 bases and J by 8 bases, with 10 bases left in between. CDR3 bases: TGTGCCACCAGTGATCCCCCCGGGGATGAGCAGTTCTTC. It specifies CATSDPPGDEQFF.

This sequence joins TRBV11-2 and TRBJ2-1, with 9 bases lining up with TRBD2. Germline lookup yields CDR1 SGHAT and CDR2 FQNNGV. The CDR3 loop spans 17 amino acids. V trimming: 0 bases; J trimming: 8 bases; junction bases outside the gene matches: 11. DNA for the CDR3: TGTGCCAGCAGCTTAGAGGGTAGCGGGAGTTTTAGGCATGAGCAGTTCTTC. Its protein is CASSLEGSGSFRHEQFF. The whole variable domain, filled in from reference TRBV11-2 and TRBJ2-1, reads EAGVAQSPRYKIIEKRQSVAFWCNPISGHATLYWYQQILGQGPKLLIQFQNNGVVDDSQLPKDRFSAERLKGVDSTLKIQPAKLEDSAVYLCASSLEGSGSFRHEQFFGPGTRLTVL.

The V gene is TRBV15, the J gene TRBJ2-5; weak D call: TRBD2 (6 bases). V was clipped by 0 bases and J by 1 base, with 12 bases between them. The CDR3 runs to 16 residues. From germline, CDR1 is LNHNV and CDR2 YYDKDF (reference sequence). This CDR3 is CATSRDQRAAQETQYF. DNA for the CDR3: TGTGCCACCAGCAGAGATCAGCGGGCGGCCCAAGAGACCCAGTACTTC.

This rearrangement joins TRBV11-2 to TRBJ2-3, with TRBD1 matching 11 bases. The CDR3 covers 16 residues. Germline CDR1 reads SGHAT; CDR2 reads FQNNGV. After removal of 3 bases from V and 4 bases from J, the junction contained 6 bases not matched to a gene. DNA for the CDR3: TGTGCCAGCAGCTTGGCTGGACAGGGGGCAGCAGATACGCAGTATTTT. It encodes CASSLAGQGAADTQYF.

This chain connects TRBV6-5 to TRBJ2-1; 8 bases map to TRBD2. This CDR3 contains 13 residues. Germline V lookup: CDR1 MNHEY, CDR2 SVGAGI. Germline trimming cut 2 bases from V and 15 bases from J; bases unmatched to any gene: 9. In DNA, the CDR3 is TGTGCCAGCAGTTACGCCGGGGGGGCTAATCGGTTCTTC. Its protein is CASSYAGGANRFF.

V is TRBV20-1 and J is TRBJ2-4, with D perhaps TRBD2 (6 bases). This CDR3 region has 16 residues. Trimming cost V 3 bases and J 0 bases, with 15 bases left between them. Germline loops: CDR1 DFQATT, CDR2 SNEGSKA (reference sequence). The CDR3 is CSASPGTDIAKNIQYF. The CDR3, as DNA: TGCAGTGCTAGTCCCGGGACTGACATAGCCAAAAACATTCAGTACTTC.

In its sample, this clone was seen once. The chain recombines TRBV19 with TRBJ2-7; TRBD1 matches at 9 bases. The CDR3 totals 16 residues. CDR1 and CDR2 (germline): LNHDA, SQIVND (reference sequence). The J segment lost 5 bases and the V segment lost 4 bases, leaving 12 bases of the junction unmatched. CDR3 protein: CASSRSPNRGRDEQYF. The CDR3 bases are TGTGCCAGTAGTAGGTCACCAAACAGGGGGCGCGACGAGCAGTACTTC.